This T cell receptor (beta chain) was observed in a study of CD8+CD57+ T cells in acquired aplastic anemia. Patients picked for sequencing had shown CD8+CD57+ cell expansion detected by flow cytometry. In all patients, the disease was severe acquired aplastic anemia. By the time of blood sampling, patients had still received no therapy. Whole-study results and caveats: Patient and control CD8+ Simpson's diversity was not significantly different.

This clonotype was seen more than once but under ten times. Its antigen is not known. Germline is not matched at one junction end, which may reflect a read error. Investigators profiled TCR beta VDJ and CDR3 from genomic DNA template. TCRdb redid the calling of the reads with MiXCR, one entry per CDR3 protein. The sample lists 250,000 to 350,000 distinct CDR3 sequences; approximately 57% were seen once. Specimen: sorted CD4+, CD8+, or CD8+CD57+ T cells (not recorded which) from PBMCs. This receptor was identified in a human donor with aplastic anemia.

The CDR3 reads CAISGQRSQGTQYF. For the CDR3, the DNA is TGTGCCATCAGTGGACAAAGGAGCCAAGGGACCCAGTACTTC. The rearrangement links TRBV10-3 to TRBJ2-5; D is undetermined. The CDR3 length is 14 residues. The germline V gene encodes CDR1 ENHRY and CDR2 SYGVKD.